This record concerns one TCR beta chain sequence. These data originate in a study of cytomegalovirus exposure and HLA in healthy donors. The PCR ran on 60 Vbeta and 13 Jbeta primers. Profiled with immunoSEQ multiplex PCR; TCRdb holds only in-frame clones, not every one. This table has more than 85,000 clones, around four fifths appearing once. The CDR3 sequence is 13 residues long. Deletions cut 8 bases from V and 2 bases from J, with 7 bases between. Germline CDR1 is LNHDA and CDR2 is SQIVND (reference sequence). This rearrangement joins TRBV19 to TRBJ1-6; no clear D. Material for sequencing was PBMCs. The TCR sequence derives from a young man in good health and CMV-seropositive. CDR3 amino acids: CASREPYNSPLHF. CDR3 DNA sequence: TGTGCCAGTCGAGAGCCCTATAATTCACCCCTCCACTTT.